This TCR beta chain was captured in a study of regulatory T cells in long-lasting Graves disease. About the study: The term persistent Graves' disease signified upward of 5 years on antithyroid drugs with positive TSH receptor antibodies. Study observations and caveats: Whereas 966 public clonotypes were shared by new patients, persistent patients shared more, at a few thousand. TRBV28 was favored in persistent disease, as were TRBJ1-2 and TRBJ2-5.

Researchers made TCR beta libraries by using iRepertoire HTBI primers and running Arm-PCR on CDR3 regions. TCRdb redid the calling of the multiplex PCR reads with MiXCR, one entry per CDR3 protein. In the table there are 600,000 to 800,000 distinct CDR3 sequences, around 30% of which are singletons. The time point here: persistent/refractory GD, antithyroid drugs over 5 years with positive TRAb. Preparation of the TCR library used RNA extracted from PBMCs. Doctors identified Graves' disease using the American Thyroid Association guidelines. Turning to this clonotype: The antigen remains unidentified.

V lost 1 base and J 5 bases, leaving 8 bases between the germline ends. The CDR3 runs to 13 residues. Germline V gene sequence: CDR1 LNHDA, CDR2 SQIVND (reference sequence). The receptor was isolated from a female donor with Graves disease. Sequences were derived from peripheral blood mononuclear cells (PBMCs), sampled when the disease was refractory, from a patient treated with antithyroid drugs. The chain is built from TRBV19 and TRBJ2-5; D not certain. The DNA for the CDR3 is TGTGCCAGTAGTATAGTCAGCCTGGAGACCCAGTACTTC. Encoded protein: CASSIVSLETQYF.